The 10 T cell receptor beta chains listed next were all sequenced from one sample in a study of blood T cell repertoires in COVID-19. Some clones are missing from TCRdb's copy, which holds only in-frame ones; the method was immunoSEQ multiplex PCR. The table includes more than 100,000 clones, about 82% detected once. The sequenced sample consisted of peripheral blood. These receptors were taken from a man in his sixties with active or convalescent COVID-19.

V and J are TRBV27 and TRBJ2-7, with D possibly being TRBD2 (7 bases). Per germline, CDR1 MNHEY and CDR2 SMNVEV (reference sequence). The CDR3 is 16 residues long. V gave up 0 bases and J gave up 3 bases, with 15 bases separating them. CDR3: CASSLSGASGRYEQYF. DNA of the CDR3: TGTGCCAGCAGTTTATCGGGGGCTAGCGGCCGCTACGAGCAGTACTTC.

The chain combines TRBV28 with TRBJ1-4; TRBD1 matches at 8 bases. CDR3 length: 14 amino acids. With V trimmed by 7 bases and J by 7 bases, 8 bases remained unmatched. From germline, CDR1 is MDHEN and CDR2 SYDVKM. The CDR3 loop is CASKSGQGGEKLFF. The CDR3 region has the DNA TGTGCCAGCAAGAGCGGACAGGGTGGTGAAAAACTGTTTTTT. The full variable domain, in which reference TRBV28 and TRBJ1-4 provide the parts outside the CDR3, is DVKVTQSSRYLVKRTGEKVFLECVQDMDHENMFWYRQDPGLGLRLIYFSYDVKMKEKGDIPEGYSVSREKKERFSLILESASTNQTSMYLCASKSGQGGEKLFFGSGTQLSVL.

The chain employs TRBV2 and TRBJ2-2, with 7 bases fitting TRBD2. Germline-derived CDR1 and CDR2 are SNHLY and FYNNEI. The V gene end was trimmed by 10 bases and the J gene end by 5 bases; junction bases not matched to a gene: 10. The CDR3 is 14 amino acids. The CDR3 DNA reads TGTGCCACAGCCAGGGAGGGAAATACCGGGGAGCTGTTTTTT. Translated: CATAREGNTGELFF.

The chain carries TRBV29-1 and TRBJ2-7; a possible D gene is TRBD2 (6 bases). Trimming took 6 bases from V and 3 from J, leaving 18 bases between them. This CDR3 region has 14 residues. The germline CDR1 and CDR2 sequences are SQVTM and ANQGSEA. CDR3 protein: CSVGRLGLHYEQYF. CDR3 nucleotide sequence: TGCAGCGTGGGGAGGTTGGGGCTTCACTACGAGCAGTACTTC.

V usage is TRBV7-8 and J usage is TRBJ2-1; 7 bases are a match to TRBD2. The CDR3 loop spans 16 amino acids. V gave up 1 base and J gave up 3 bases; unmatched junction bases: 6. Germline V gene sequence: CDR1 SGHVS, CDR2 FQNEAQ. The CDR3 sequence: CASSLGRGRRYNEQFF. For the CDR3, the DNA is TGTGCCAGCAGCTTAGGGCGCGGGAGACGCTACAATGAGCAGTTCTTC.

As DNA, the CDR3 is TGTGCCAGCAGCCAAAACAGGGGGAGAGAGACCCAGTACTTC. It yields the protein CASSQNRGRETQYF. The chain recombines TRBV3-1 (or the pseudogene TRBV3-2) with TRBJ2-5; 8 nucleotides line up with TRBD1. V lost 2 bases to trimming and J lost 4 bases; unmatched junction nucleotides: 3. The CDR3 totals 14 residues. Germline assignment: CDR1 LGHDT and CDR2 YNNKEL (reference sequence).

DNA for the CDR3: TGTGCCAGCTCACCAAACGGAGCAACTAATGAAAAACTGTTTTTT. Its translation is CASSPNGATNEKLFF. The chain employs TRBV18 and TRBJ1-4; D unresolved. The CDR3 covers 15 residues. CDR1 and CDR2 from the germline V gene are KGHSH and LQKENI. V lost 2 bases, J lost 0 bases, and 7 bases lay in between. Filled out from reference TRBV18 and TRBJ1-4, the complete variable domain reads NAGVMQNPRHLVRRRGQEARLRCSPMKGHSHVYWYRQLPEEGLKFMVYLQKENIIDESGMPKERFSAEFPKEGPSILRIQQVVRGDSAAYFCASSPNGATNEKLFFGSGTQLSVL.

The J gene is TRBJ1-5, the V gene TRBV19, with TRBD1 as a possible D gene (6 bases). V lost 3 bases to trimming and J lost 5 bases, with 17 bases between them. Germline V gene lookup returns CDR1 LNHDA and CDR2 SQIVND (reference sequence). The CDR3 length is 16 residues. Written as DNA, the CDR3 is TGTGCCAGTAGTATGTACGCCGGGACACCCGATCAGCCCCAGCATTTT. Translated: CASSMYAGTPDQPQHF.

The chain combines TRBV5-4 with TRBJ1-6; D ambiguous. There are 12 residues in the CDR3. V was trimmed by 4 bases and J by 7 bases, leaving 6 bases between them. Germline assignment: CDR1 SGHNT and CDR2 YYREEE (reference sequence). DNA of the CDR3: TGTGCCAGCAGCCACAGAAATTCACCCCTCCACTTT. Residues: CASSHRNSPLHF.

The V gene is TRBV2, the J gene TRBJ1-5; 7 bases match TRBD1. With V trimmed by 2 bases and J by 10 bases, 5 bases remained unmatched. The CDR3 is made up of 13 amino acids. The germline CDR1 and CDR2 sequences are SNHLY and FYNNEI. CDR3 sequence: CASSESQGLPQHF. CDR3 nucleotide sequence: TGTGCCAGCAGTGAATCACAGGGGCTACCCCAGCATTTT.